This T cell receptor beta chain was identified during a study of monozygotic twins with inflammatory bowel disease. Reprocessing the 5' RACE reads, TCRdb reports a single entry for every CDR3 protein and omits DNA. The ten top clones account for 5.5% to 6.5%, within a sample of under 350,000 distinct CDR3 sequences. Germline V gene lookup returns CDR1 MNHNY and CDR2 SVGAGI (reference sequence). The CDR3 totals 13 residues. This clonotype was sampled from a human donor with ulcerative colitis or Crohn's disease, or a healthy co-twin of an affected twin (not recorded which). The sequencing sample was made of blood. The chain has TRBV6-6 and TRBJ2-5; TCRdb proposes TRBD2, but this gene call is untestable without DNA. This chain's CDR3 is CASSYGLRETQYF.